These 4 T cell receptor beta chains share one sample of origin, sequenced in a study of blood T cell repertoires in COVID-19. The assay was immunoSEQ multiplex PCR, and TCRdb's table has in-frame clones only and misses some. The data hold around 58,000 clones, with roughly 85% observed a single time. Sequencing was performed on peripheral blood. Receptors were obtained from a human donor in a cohort sampled during active COVID-19.

This chain joins TRBV7-2 and TRBJ1-2, with a possible D match to TRBD1 (6 bases). This CDR3 spans 12 amino acids. V shed 4 bases and J shed 13 bases, with 16 bases lying between them. Germline values: CDR1 SGHTA, CDR2 FQGNSA. The CDR3 DNA reads as TGTGCCAGCAGCTCTGGACAGCTTGGTTGCACCTTC. Translation: CASSSGQLGCTF.

This chain links TRBV2 with TRBJ1-6; D is unresolved. Trimming removed 1 base from V and 4 bases from J, with 8 bases in between. Germline loops: CDR1 SNHLY, CDR2 FYNNEI. This CDR3 is 15 amino acids long. CDR3 loop: CASSEGPLYNSPLHF. The CDR3 region has the DNA TGTGCCAGCAGTGAAGGGCCCCTTTATAATTCACCCCTCCACTTT.

The rearrangement joins TRBV7-2 to TRBJ2-1; TRBD2 aligns across 8 bases. The V segment lost 2 bases and the J segment 3 bases; nucleotides outside the gene matches: 12. The CDR3 has 18 residues. Germline V CDR1 and CDR2: SGHTA, FQGNSA. The CDR3 DNA is TGTGCCAGCAGCTTATATATTAGCGGGGCCCTCGTCTACAATGAGCAGTTCTTC. This codes for CASSLYISGALVYNEQFF.

This clone was seen more than once but under ten times. This chain connects TRBV4-3 to TRBJ1-2; 7 nucleotides line up with TRBD1. The CDR3 is 16 residues long. Unmatched junction bases numbered 10, after V lost 2 bases and J lost 4 bases. Germline CDR1 LGHNA, CDR2 YSLEER. This chain's CDR3 is CASSQKDRGQIYGYTF. The CDR3 nucleotides are TGCGCCAGCAGCCAAAAAGATAGGGGACAGATCTATGGCTACACCTTC.